This entry lists 23 T cell receptor beta chains sequenced from one sample in a study of blood T cell repertoires in COVID-19. Sequencing used immunoSEQ multiplex PCR; TCRdb keeps in-frame clones, though not all of them. The table lists around 70,000 clones, 83% of them singletons, with about 43% in the top ten. The sequenced sample was peripheral blood. These receptors were collected from a man older than 75 with acute or convalescent COVID-19.

The chain carries TRBV7-9 and TRBJ1-2, with a weak D call TRBD1 (6 bases). CDR1 SEHNR and CDR2 FQNEAQ come from the germline V gene (reference sequence). V was trimmed by 5 bases and J by 8 bases, leaving 21 bases between them. This CDR3 is 15 amino acids long. The CDR3 DNA reads TGTGCCAGCAGCGGACGTCTCACAGGGCAGTGGGGCTACACCTTC. Its translation: CASSGRLTGQWGYTF.

The chain is built from TRBV30 and TRBJ1-3, with D possibly matching TRBD1 (5 bases). This CDR3 has 15 amino acids. Germline values: CDR1 GTSNPN, CDR2 SVGIG (reference sequence). Trimming pared 0 bases from V and 0 bases from J, leaving 9 bases between. The CDR3 DNA reads TGTGCCTGGAGTGTCAGGGTGTACTCTGGAAACACCATATATTTT. It specifies CAWSVRVYSGNTIYF.

The chain couples TRBV5-5 to TRBJ1-1; 9 bases map to TRBD1. Germline V gives CDR1 SGHKS, CDR2 YYEKEE (reference sequence). Trimming removed 4 bases from V and 1 base from J; junction bases left unmatched: 8. This CDR3 has 16 amino acids. DNA for the CDR3: TGTGCCAGCAGCGTCTTGGGACAGGGATCGAACACTGAAGCTTTCTTT. This encodes CASSVLGQGSNTEAFF.

The table lists this clone with a few counts. The CDR3 DNA sequence: TGTGCCAGCAGTTACTCGATTCGGGGGGACGGCCACGAGCAGTACTTC. Translation gives CASSYSIRGDGHEQYF. This chain links TRBV6-2 or TRBV6-3 with TRBJ2-7, with 7 positions matching TRBD2. Germline trimming cut 0 bases from V and 5 bases from J; bases unmatched to any gene: 10. This CDR3 has 16 residues. CDR1 is MNHEY, CDR2 SVGEGT, per germline.

The rearrangement joins TRBV11-2 to TRBJ1-5; D may be TRBD1 (6 bases). The CDR3 covers 15 residues. Germline CDR1 reads SGHAT; CDR2 reads FQNNGV. Trimming took 5 bases from V and 0 from J, leaving 11 bases between them. CDR3 DNA: TGTGCCAGCAGCAACGGACAGAATAGCAATCAGCCCCAGCATTTT. Translation gives CASSNGQNSNQPQHF.

V is TRBV19 and J is TRBJ1-4; 9 bases are a match to TRBD1. The length of the CDR3 is 19 residues. Losses at the gene ends were 0 bases for V and 7 bases for J; bases not matched to a gene: 15. Germline V CDR1 and CDR2: LNHDA, SQIVND (reference sequence). The CDR3 nucleotides read TGTGCCAGTAGTATAGATCCCGGGACAGGGCTTGAGTCGCGTGAAAAACTGTTTTTT. It translates to CASSIDPGTGLESREKLFF.

This chain joins TRBV4-3 and TRBJ2-7; 7 bases match TRBD2. The CDR3 runs to 15 residues. V lost 0 bases, J lost 4 bases, and 6 bases stayed unmatched. Per the germline V gene, CDR1 is LGHNA and CDR2 is YSLEER. CDR3: CASSQDRWGGYEQYF. DNA of the CDR3: TGCGCCAGCAGCCAAGATAGGTGGGGGGGATACGAGCAGTACTTC.

This sequence joins TRBV5-1 and TRBJ1-2; maybe TRBD1 (5 bases). The CDR3 length is 12 residues. Trimming took off 4 bases at V and 6 bases at J, with 10 bases between the two ends. Germline loops: CDR1 SGHRS, CDR2 YFSETQ. The CDR3 here is CASSEDNHGYTF. DNA of the CDR3: TGCGCCAGCAGCGAGGACAACCATGGCTACACCTTC.

This chain links TRBV6-5 with TRBJ1-6; tentative D call: TRBD1 (5 bases). Germline lookup yields CDR1 MNHEY and CDR2 SVGAGI. The CDR3 has 13 amino acids. Deletions cut 7 bases from V and 6 bases from J, with 10 bases between. CDR3 coding DNA: TGTGCCAGCAAGCGACAGTCTAATTCACCCCTCCACTTT. This sequence encodes CASKRQSNSPLHF.

This clone was recorded once. This chain connects TRBV4-2 to TRBJ2-1; D is perhaps TRBD1 (5 bases). Germline CDR1 and CDR2: LGHNA and YNFKEQ. V lost 4 bases, J lost 7 bases, and 11 bases lay in between. CDR3 length: 13 amino acids. As DNA, the CDR3 is TGTGCCAGCAGCCGGCAGGCAGGGAATGAGCAGTTCTTC. The encoded protein is CASSRQAGNEQFF.

This clone occurred a few times. The chain is built from TRBV6-2 or TRBV6-3 and TRBJ1-1; the D is unclear. CDR3 size: 14 residues. Trimming removed 5 bases from V and 4 bases from J, with 14 bases in between. Germline lookup yields CDR1 MNHEY and CDR2 SVGEGT. The chain's CDR3 is CASSPFGSPTEAFF. DNA of the CDR3: TGTGCCAGCAGTCCCTTCGGGTCCCCCACTGAAGCTTTCTTT.

This sequence joins TRBV6-5 and TRBJ1-2, with 10 positions matching TRBD1. CDR3 length equals 15 residues. V lost 4 bases, J lost 1 base, and 3 bases stayed unmatched. CDR1 MNHEY and CDR2 SVGAGI come from the germline V gene. The CDR3 sequence is CASSSRDRGNYGYTF. The CDR3 region has the DNA TGTGCCAGCAGTTCCCGGGACAGGGGTAACTATGGCTACACCTTC.

The chain is built from TRBV20-1 and TRBJ1-1, with 11 nucleotides matching TRBD1. Losses at the gene ends were 3 bases for V and 5 bases for J; bases not matched to a gene: 5. Germline CDR1 DFQATT, CDR2 SNEGSKA (reference sequence). The CDR3 is made up of 14 amino acids. DNA for the CDR3: TGCAGTGCTAGTGCCGGGACAGGGGGAACTGAAGCTTTCTTT. This translates into CSASAGTGGTEAFF.

The chain is built from TRBV29-1 and TRBJ2-6; TRBD1 agrees at 8 bases. This CDR3 comprises 17 residues. The trim removed 7 bases at V and 0 bases at J, leaving 11 bases unmatched. Germline CDR1 SQVTM, CDR2 ANQGSEA. CDR3 coding DNA: TGCAGCGACCGACGGTGGGACAGGATCTCTGGGGCCAACGTCCTGACTTTC. This encodes CSDRRWDRISGANVLTF.

The chain carries TRBV5-1 and TRBJ2-1, with 9 positions matching TRBD2. Trimming cost V 4 bases and J 0 bases; bases outside gene matches: 2. CDR3 length: 15 amino acids. Germline CDR1 SGHRS, CDR2 YFSETQ. The CDR3 region has the DNA TGCGCCAGCAGCACGACTAGCGGCTCCTACAATGAGCAGTTCTTC. It translates to CASSTTSGSYNEQFF. The full variable domain, in which reference TRBV5-1 and TRBJ2-1 provide the parts outside the CDR3, is KAGVTQTPRYLIKTRGQQVTLSCSPISGHRSVSWYQQTPGQGLQFLFEYFSETQRNKGNFPGRFSGRQFSNSRSEMNVSTLELGDSALYLCASSTTSGSYNEQFFGPGTRLTVL.

The V and J genes are TRBV19 and TRBJ2-1, with 9 bases lining up with TRBD2. The germline gives CDR1 LNHDA, CDR2 SQIVND (reference sequence). This CDR3 region has 15 residues. Losses at the gene ends were 7 bases for V and 9 bases for J; bases not matched to a gene: 13. CDR3 in DNA: TGTGCCAGTAAAGCCAGCGGGAGGCCCCGGGCTGAGCAGTTCTTC. Amino acid sequence: CASKASGRPRAEQFF.

This sequence joins TRBV10-1 and TRBJ1-1; a weak D match, TRBD1 (6 bases). V was clipped by 6 bases and J by 7 bases, with 18 bases between them. This CDR3 region has 14 residues. From germline, CDR1 is WNHNN and CDR2 SYGVQD (reference sequence). CDR3 sequence reads: CASSLTRGPNEAFF. CDR3 DNA sequence: TGCGCCAGCAGCTTGACCAGGGGACCCAATGAAGCTTTCTTT.

The rearrangement joins TRBV5-8 to TRBJ1-2; D call uncertain. V lost 7 bases and J 2 bases, leaving 12 bases between the germline ends. In germline, CDR1 is SGHTS, CDR2 YDEGEE. This CDR3 contains 13 residues. For the CDR3, the DNA is TGTGCCAGCGCACCAAGAGGCAACTATGGCTACACCTTC. Translating it yields CASAPRGNYGYTF.

This chain connects TRBV7-2 to TRBJ2-7, with D unclear. The V gene lost 7 bases and the J gene lost 7 bases, with 23 bases spanning the gap. CDR1 and CDR2 from the germline V gene are SGHTA and FQGNSA. This CDR3 spans 15 amino acids. The DNA of the CDR3 is TGTGCCAGCAACACCCAAGGCGGAAGACCCCCGGAGCAGTACTTC. Translating it yields CASNTQGGRPPEQYF.

The chain is built from TRBV18 and TRBJ1-3, with D unclear. V was pared by 2 bases and J by 4 bases, with 6 bases between. The germline V gene encodes CDR1 KGHSH and CDR2 LQKENI. This CDR3 contains 13 residues. DNA for the CDR3: TGTGCCAGCTCACCAGCGGGAGGAAACACCATATATTTT. Translation gives CASSPAGGNTIYF.

J is TRBJ2-2 and V is TRBV30; 10 positions agree with TRBD1. J was trimmed by 5 bases and V by 4 bases; bases with no gene match: 10. The germline V gene encodes CDR1 GTSNPN and CDR2 SVGIG (reference sequence). This CDR3 contains 16 residues. As DNA, the CDR3 is TGTGCCTGGATTTCCGGGACAGGGGTGGGGACCGGGGAGCTGTTTTTT. Translation gives CAWISGTGVGTGELFF.

This clone was detected once. The CDR3 DNA reads TGTGCCAGCAGAACAGATGGGAACACCGGGGAGCTGTTTTTT. It specifies CASRTDGNTGELFF. The V gene is TRBV11-2, the J gene TRBJ2-2; D ambiguous. The CDR3 runs 14 residues. The germline CDR1 and CDR2 sequences are SGHAT and FQNNGV. V was pared by 6 bases and J by 1 base, with 9 bases between.

The rearrangement joins TRBV28 to TRBJ1-5; no clear D gene. The length of the CDR3 is 15 residues. V was pared by 6 bases and J by 2 bases, with 14 bases between. Germline values: CDR1 MDHEN, CDR2 SYDVKM. CDR3 in DNA: TGTGCCAGCAGCCTAACCACGTACGGCAATCAGCCCCAGCATTTT. As protein: CASSLTTYGNQPQHF.